These T cell receptor beta chains were read from a single sample in a study of cytomegalovirus exposure and HLA in healthy donors. Produced via immunoSEQ multiplex PCR; TCRdb's table is partial and in-frame only. The table includes around 130,000 clones, approximately 88% detected once. The sequenced sample consisted of PBMCs. The receptors originated from a woman aged 40 to 50 in good health and CMV-seronegative. Each CDR3 is given with its conserved first and last residue. The D gene is left open where the match is weak. Rows may omit the clone size; those that give it use once, few, many or a size class.

d_call,clone_size,v_call,j_call,cdr3_nt,cdr3_aa
.,few,TRBV2,TRBJ2-3,TGTGCCAGCAGTGTACAGTCAGATACGCAGTATTTT,CASSVQSDTQYF
.,.,TRBV4-1,TRBJ2-7,TGCGCCAGCAGCCAAGAGGGCGGGTTTCCCTACGAGCAGTACTTC,CASSQEGGFPYEQYF
TRBD1,.,TRBV11-2,TRBJ2-1,TGTGCCAGCAGCGCCGCCGGGACAGGCTCCTACAATGAGCAGTTCTTC,CASSAAGTGSYNEQFF
TRBD1,.,TRBV5-1,TRBJ2-5,TGCGCCAGCAGCCCGGGACAGGGTTTGGAGACCCAGTACTTC,CASSPGQGLETQYF
.,.,TRBV9,TRBJ2-7,TGTGCCAGCAGCGGGGCCTTCGGCAGCTACGAGCAGTACTTC,CASSGAFGSYEQYF
.,.,TRBV5-1,TRBJ2-6,TGCGCCAGCAGCCCAGGGCCTGGGGCCAACGTCCTGACTTTC,CASSPGPGANVLTF
TRBD1,.,TRBV11-2,TRBJ2-5,TGTGCCAGCTCGACAGGGTCCGAGACCCAGTACTTC,CASSTGSETQYF
.,.,TRBV28,TRBJ1-3,TGTGCCTCAACCTCCAGCGCCAGTCCCTCTGGAAACACCATATATTTT,CASTSSASPSGNTIYF
TRBD1,.,TRBV7-9,TRBJ2-7,TGTTCCAGCAGTTTGACAGGGGACGAGCAGTACTTC,CSSSLTGDEQYF
TRBD2,.,TRBV7-9,TRBJ2-3,TGTGCCAGCAGCTTACCGCTGGCTAGCGGTAGCACAGATACGCAGTATTTT,CASSLPLASGSTDTQYF
TRBD2,.,TRBV6-5,TRBJ2-3,TGTGCCAGCAGTTATTCGCGGGAGGCAGATACGCAGTATTTT,CASSYSREADTQYF
TRBD2,.,TRBV5-1,TRBJ2-7,TGCGCCAGCAGCTTCGGACTAGCGGGAGTCAATGAGCAGTACTTC,CASSFGLAGVNEQYF
TRBD2,.,TRBV5-1,TRBJ2-3,TGCGCCAGCAGCTTGCCCAGCGGGAGGGCCGGCACAGATACGCAGTATTTT,CASSLPSGRAGTDTQYF
.,.,TRBV6-5,TRBJ1-5,TGTGCCCCTCCAAAAGGGAGACGGAGCAATCAGCCCCAGCATTTT,CAPPKGRRSNQPQHF
.,.,TRBV29-1,TRBJ1-1,TGCAGCGTTGAAGATCCCGGAGGAACTGAAGCTTTCTTT,CSVEDPGGTEAFF
.,few,TRBV5-4,TRBJ2-7,TGTGCCAGCTCTGGGGCAGGGATAGACAACGAGCAGTACTTC,CASSGAGIDNEQYF
.,.,TRBV5-1,TRBJ1-3,TGCGCCAGCAGCCCGGGACTAGGTGGAAACACCATATATTTT,CASSPGLGGNTIYF
.,.,TRBV6-1,TRBJ2-3,TGTGCCAGCAGTGAAGGACAGGGCACAGATACGCAGTATTTT,CASSEGQGTDTQYF
TRBD1,.,TRBV5-4,TRBJ2-5,TGTGCCAGCAGCTTGTATCAGGGGGAAGAGACCCAGTACTTC,CASSLYQGEETQYF
.,.,TRBV11-2,TRBJ2-3,TGTGCCAGCAGCTTAGATCTTAGCGGCACAGATACGCAGTATTTT,CASSLDLSGTDTQYF
TRBD2,.,TRBV4-3,TRBJ2-1,TGCGCCAGCAGCCAAGATTACCGGACTAGCGGGTTGTACAATGAGCAGTTCTTC,CASSQDYRTSGLYNEQFF
.,.,TRBV5-1,TRBJ2-6,TGCGCCAGCAGCTTAGTGGGGCCCTACTCTGGGGCCAACGTCCTGACTTTC,CASSLVGPYSGANVLTF
TRBD1,few,TRBV16,TRBJ1-5,TGTGCCAGCAGCCCACCCCGACAGGGAATTAGCAATCAGCCCCAGCATTTT,CASSPPRQGISNQPQHF
.,.,TRBV2,TRBJ1-1,TGTGCCAGCAGTGAAATCGCCAGGGCGACTGAAGCTTTCTTT,CASSEIARATEAFF
TRBD1,.,TRBV29-1,TRBJ2-5,TGCAGCGTTCCGGTGGGGACAGAAGAGACCCAGTACTTC,CSVPVGTEETQYF
.,.,TRBV5-1,TRBJ2-1,TGCGCCAGCAGCTTGGAACCCCTAAATGAGCAGTTCTTC,CASSLEPLNEQFF
.,.,TRBV28,TRBJ2-1,TGTGCCAGCAGCCTTGGTGGAGCTAACTACAATGAGCAGTTCTTC,CASSLGGANYNEQFF
TRBD1,.,TRBV2,TRBJ2-7,TGTGCCAGCAGTATAGGACAGGGACGGAAGCAGTACTTC,CASSIGQGRKQYF
.,few,TRBV5-4,TRBJ2-7,TGTGCCAGCAGCTTGGCCGAGCTAGAAGCGGCCTACGAGCAGTACTTC,CASSLAELEAAYEQYF
TRBD1,.,TRBV7-8,TRBJ2-7,TGTGCCAGCAGTAATTTGACAGGGGGGTACGAGCAGTACTTC,CASSNLTGGYEQYF
TRBD2,.,TRBV9,TRBJ2-1,TGTGCCAGCAGTAGTGGTCTAGCGGGAGATGAGCAGTTCTTC,CASSSGLAGDEQFF
.,once,TRBV5-1,TRBJ2-4,TGCGCCAGCAACCTGGCGGGGGATGGATTCAGGGGAGGTGGTGGAGCCAAAAACATTCAGTACTTC,CASNLAGDGFRGGGGAKNIQYF
.,.,TRBV7-6,TRBJ2-1,TGTGCCAGCAGCTTAATCACAGGGAGTAGGAATGAGCAGTTCTTC,CASSLITGSRNEQFF
TRBD2,.,TRBV4-2,TRBJ2-1,TGTGCCAGCAGCCAAGATGCACTAGCGGGAGGGGGGGTCTACAATGAGCAGTTCTTC,CASSQDALAGGGVYNEQFF
TRBD1,.,TRBV6-1,TRBJ2-7,TGTGCCAGCTGGGACAGGGTCTACGAGCAGTACTTC,CASWDRVYEQYF
.,.,TRBV5-1,TRBJ2-7,TGCGCCAGCAGCTTGTCGGTTAGCGCTGACTACGAGCAGTACTTC,CASSLSVSADYEQYF
.,.,TRBV29-1,TRBJ1-4,TGCAGCGTTGGACAGGAATATGAAAAACTGTTTTTT,CSVGQEYEKLFF
.,.,TRBV25-1,TRBJ2-1,TGTGCCAGCAGTGACCCCAACAGTGGCTCCTACAATGAGCAGTTCTTC,CASSDPNSGSYNEQFF
.,.,TRBV7-9,TRBJ2-5,TGTGCCAGCAGCTTAACAGGCCCACCCGGCGAGACCCAGTACTTC,CASSLTGPPGETQYF
.,once,TRBV7-2,TRBJ2-7,TGTGCCAGCAGCTTAATGTACGGCTCCTACGAGCAGTACTTC,CASSLMYGSYEQYF
.,.,TRBV18,TRBJ2-7,TGTGCCAGCTCACCAGTCACCGCAGTCTCCTACGAGCAGTACTTC,CASSPVTAVSYEQYF
TRBD2,.,TRBV29-1,TRBJ2-2,TGCAGCGTTGAAGACAAAGGGAGGGCCCCCGGGGAGCTGTTTTTT,CSVEDKGRAPGELFF
.,.,TRBV21-1,TRBJ2-5,TGTGCCAGCAGCATAGGACTAGCGGGAGGGGAAATCCAAGAGACCCAGTACTTC,CASSIGLAGGEIQETQYF
.,.,TRBV10-3,TRBJ1-1,TGTGCCATCAGGGGGGACTCTTCCACTGAAGCTTTCTTT,CAIRGDSSTEAFF
.,.,TRBV2,TRBJ2-3,TGTGCCAGCAGGGAGATTTCTAGCACAGATACGCAGTATTTT,CASREISSTDTQYF
.,.,TRBV7-9,TRBJ2-5,TGTTCCAGCAGCCCACGGGCTACAGGGACGGAGACCCAGTACTTC,CSSSPRATGTETQYF
TRBD2,.,TRBV19,TRBJ2-1,TGTGCCAGTAGTGCAACAGCGGGGGATGAGCAGTTCTTC,CASSATAGDEQFF
TRBD2,.,TRBV7-9,TRBJ2-3,TGTTCCAGCAGCTTACCCTTGGGGACTAGCGGAGGCACAGATACGCAGTATTTT,CSSSLPLGTSGGTDTQYF
TRBD1,.,TRBV30,TRBJ2-4,TGTGCCTGGGAGGTACAGGGGGCTGGAAACATTCAGTACTTC,CAWEVQGAGNIQYF
TRBD2,few,TRBV27,TRBJ2-1,TGTGCCAGCAGTTTAGAGGGACTAGCGGGAGTGGAGCAGTTCTTC,CASSLEGLAGVEQFF
TRBD1,.,TRBV6-5,TRBJ1-4,TGTGCCAGCAGTTCGGGACAGCAAGGGGAAAAACTGTTTTTT,CASSSGQQGEKLFF
.,.,TRBV7-2,TRBJ2-3,TGTGCCAGCAGCTTTAGCGGCCCTAGCACAGATACGCAGTATTTT,CASSFSGPSTDTQYF
TRBD1,.,TRBV10-3,TRBJ2-2,TGTGCCATCAGTCGACAGGGGCCCACCGGGGAGCTGTTTTTT,CAISRQGPTGELFF
TRBD2,few,TRBV5-4,TRBJ2-7,TGTGCCAGCAGCTTGCCCGGCGGGAGTTCTCGCGAGCAGTACTTC,CASSLPGGSSREQYF
.,.,TRBV7-7,TRBJ2-2,TGTGCCTGCCTACTGTCGTACGGGGAGCTGTTTTTT,CACLLSYGELFF
.,.,TRBV30,TRBJ1-5,TGTGCCTGGAGTAGAGGCGAAGGACAGCCCCAGCATTTT,CAWSRGEGQPQHF
.,.,TRBV11-3,TRBJ1-1,TGTGCCAGCAGCCCGAACAAGAACACTGAAGCTTTCTTT,CASSPNKNTEAFF
.,once,TRBV7-9,TRBJ2-3,TGTGCCAGCAGTCCTGCCGGGATGAGGACAGATACGCAGTATTTT,CASSPAGMRTDTQYF
TRBD1,.,TRBV7-9,TRBJ2-5,TGTGCCAGCAGCTTAGTAGGCAGGGGGCAGGAGACCCAGTACTTC,CASSLVGRGQETQYF
.,.,TRBV6-5,TRBJ1-1,TGTGCCAGCAGTTACGGAGGGGTGACTGAAGCTTTCTTT,CASSYGGVTEAFF